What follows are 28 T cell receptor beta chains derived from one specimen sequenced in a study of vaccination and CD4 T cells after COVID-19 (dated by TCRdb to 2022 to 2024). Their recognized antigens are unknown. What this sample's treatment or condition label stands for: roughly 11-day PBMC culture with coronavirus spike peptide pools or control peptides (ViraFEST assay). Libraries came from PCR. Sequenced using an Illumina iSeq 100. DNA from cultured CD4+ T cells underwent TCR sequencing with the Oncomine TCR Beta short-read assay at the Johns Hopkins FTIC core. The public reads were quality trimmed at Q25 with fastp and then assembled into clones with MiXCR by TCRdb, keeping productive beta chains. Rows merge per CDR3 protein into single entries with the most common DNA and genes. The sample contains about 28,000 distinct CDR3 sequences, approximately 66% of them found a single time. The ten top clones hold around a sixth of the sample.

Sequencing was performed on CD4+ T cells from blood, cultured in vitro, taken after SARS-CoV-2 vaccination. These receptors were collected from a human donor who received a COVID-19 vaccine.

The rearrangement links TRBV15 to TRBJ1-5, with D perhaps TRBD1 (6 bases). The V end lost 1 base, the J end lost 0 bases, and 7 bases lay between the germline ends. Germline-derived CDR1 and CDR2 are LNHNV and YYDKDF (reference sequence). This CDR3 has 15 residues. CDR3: CATSRGGASNQPQHF. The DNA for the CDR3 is TGTGCCACCAGCAGAGGGGGGGCTAGCAATCAGCCCCAGCATTTT.

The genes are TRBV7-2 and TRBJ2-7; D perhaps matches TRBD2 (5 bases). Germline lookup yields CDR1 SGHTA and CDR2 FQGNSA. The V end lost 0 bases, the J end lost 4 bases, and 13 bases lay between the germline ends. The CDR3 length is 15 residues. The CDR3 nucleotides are TGTGCCAGCAGCTTAGCGCGGCTAGCTAAGTACGAGCAGTACTTC. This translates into CASSLARLAKYEQYF.

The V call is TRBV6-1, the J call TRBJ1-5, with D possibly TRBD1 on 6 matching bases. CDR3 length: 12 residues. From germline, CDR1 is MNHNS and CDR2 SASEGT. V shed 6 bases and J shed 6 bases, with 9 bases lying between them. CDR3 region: CASSSRGQPQHF. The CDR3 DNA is TGTGCCAGCAGCTCCAGGGGTCAGCCCCAGCATTTT.

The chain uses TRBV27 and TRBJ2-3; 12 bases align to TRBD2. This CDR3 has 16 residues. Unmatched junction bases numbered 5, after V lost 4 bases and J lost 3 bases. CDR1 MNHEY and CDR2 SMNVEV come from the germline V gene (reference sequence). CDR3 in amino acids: CASSSWTSGATDTQYF. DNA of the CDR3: TGTGCCAGCAGTTCTTGGACTAGCGGGGCGACAGATACGCAGTATTTT.

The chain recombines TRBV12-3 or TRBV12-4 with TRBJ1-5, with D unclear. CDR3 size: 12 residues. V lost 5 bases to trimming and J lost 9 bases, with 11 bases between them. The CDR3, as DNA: TGTGCCAGCAGTACCCACCAAAGGCCCCAGCATTTT. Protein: CASSTHQRPQHF.

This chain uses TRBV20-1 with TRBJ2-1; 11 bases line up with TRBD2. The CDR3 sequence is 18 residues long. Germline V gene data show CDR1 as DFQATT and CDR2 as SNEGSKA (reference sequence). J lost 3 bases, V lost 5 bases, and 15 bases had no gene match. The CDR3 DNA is TGCAGTGCTGAAAACCCATATATTAGCGGGGGGGACTACAATGAGCAGTTCTTC. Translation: CSAENPYISGGDYNEQFF.

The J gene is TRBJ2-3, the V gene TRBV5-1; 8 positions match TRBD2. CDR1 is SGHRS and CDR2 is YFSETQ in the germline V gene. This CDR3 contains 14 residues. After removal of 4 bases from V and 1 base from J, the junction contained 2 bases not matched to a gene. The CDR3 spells CASSPGGGTDTQYF. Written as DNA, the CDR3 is TGCGCCAGCAGCCCCGGGGGGGGCACAGATACGCAGTATTTT. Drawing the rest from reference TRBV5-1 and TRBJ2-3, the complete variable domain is KAGVTQTPRYLIKTRGQQVTLSCSPISGHRSVSWYQQTPGQGLQFLFEYFSETQRNKGNFPGRFSGRQFSNSRSEMNVSTLELGDSALYLCASSPGGGTDTQYFGPGTRLTVL.

The CDR3 sequence is CSARGPKPGQHLSNQPQHF. CDR3 in DNA: TGCAGTGCTAGAGGCCCTAAACCGGGACAGCATTTGAGCAATCAGCCCCAGCATTTT. This chain links TRBV20-1 with TRBJ1-5, with TRBD1 matching 7 bases. Germline CDR1 and CDR2: DFQATT and SNEGSKA (reference sequence). The CDR3 loop spans 19 amino acids. V was clipped by 1 base and J by 1 base; unmatched bases: 16.

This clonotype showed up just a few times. CDR3 amino acids: CSPRHVPDTQYF. In DNA form, the CDR3 reads TGCAGTCCCCGGCATGTCCCAGATACGCAGTATTTT. The V gene is TRBV20-1, the J gene TRBJ2-3; D is undetermined. Germline-derived CDR1 and CDR2 are DFQATT and SNEGSKA (reference sequence). Trimming took 8 bases from V and 4 from J, leaving 13 bases between them. The CDR3 runs to 12 residues.

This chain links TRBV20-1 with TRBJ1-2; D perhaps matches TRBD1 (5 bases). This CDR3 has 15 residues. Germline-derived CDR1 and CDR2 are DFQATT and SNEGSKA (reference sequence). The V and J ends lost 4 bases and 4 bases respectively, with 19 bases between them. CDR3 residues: CSAKNNGLGAYGYTF. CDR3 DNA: TGCAGTGCTAAAAATAATGGCTTAGGGGCCTATGGCTACACCTTC.

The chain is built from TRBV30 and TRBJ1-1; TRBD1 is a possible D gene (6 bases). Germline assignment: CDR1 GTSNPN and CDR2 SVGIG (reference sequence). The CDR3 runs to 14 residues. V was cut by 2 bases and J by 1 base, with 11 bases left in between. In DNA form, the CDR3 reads TGTGCCTGGAGTAAGGGACATACGAACACTGAAGCTTTCTTT. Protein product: CAWSKGHTNTEAFF.

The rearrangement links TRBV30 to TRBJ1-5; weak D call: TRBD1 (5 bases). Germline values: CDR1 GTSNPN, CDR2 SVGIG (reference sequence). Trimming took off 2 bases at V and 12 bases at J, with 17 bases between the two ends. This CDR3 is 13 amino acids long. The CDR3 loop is CAWSQGSLTDQHF. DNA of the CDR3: TGTGCCTGGAGTCAGGGATCGCTGACTGACCAGCATTTT.

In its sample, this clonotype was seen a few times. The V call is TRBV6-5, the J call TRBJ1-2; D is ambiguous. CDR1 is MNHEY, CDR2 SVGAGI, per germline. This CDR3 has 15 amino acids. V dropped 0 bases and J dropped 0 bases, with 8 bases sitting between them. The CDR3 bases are TGTGCCAGCAGTTACTCGACTGGAGCTAACTATGGCTACACCTTC. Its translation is CASSYSTGANYGYTF.

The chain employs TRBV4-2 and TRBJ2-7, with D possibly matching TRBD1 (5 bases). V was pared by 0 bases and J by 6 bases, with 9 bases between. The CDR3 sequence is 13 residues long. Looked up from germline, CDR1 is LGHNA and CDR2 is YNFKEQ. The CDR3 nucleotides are TGTGCCAGCAGCCAAGATCCCAGGGCCGAGCAGTACTTC. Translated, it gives CASSQDPRAEQYF.

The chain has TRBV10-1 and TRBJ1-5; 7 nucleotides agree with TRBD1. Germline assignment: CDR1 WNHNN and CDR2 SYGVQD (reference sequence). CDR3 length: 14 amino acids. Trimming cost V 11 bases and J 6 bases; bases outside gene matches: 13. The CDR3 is CAAGVRQGLQPQHF. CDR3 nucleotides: TGCGCCGCAGGAGTGAGACAGGGACTTCAGCCCCAGCATTTT.

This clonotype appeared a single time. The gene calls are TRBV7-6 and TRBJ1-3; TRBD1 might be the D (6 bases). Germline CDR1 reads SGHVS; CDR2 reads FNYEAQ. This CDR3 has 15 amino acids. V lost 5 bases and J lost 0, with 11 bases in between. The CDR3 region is CASSPPDSSGNTIYF. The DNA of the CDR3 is TGTGCCAGCAGCCCCCCGGACAGCTCTGGAAACACCATATATTTT.

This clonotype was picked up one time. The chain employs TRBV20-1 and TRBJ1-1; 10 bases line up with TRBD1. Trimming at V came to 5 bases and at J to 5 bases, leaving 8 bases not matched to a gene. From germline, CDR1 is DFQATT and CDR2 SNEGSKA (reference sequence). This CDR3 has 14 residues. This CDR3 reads CSALGQGGDTEAFF. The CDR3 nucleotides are TGCAGTGCTTTAGGACAGGGGGGCGATACTGAAGCTTTCTTT.

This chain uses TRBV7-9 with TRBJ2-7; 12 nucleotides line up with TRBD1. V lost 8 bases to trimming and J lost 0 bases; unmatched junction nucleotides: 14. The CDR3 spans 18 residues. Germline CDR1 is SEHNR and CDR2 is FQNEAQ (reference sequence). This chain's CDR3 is CASAGPGQGAASSYEQYF. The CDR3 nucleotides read TGTGCCAGCGCCGGCCCGGGACAGGGGGCGGCAAGCTCCTACGAGCAGTACTTC. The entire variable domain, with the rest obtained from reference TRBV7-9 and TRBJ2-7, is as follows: DTGVSQNPRHKITKRGQNVTFRCDPISEHNRLYWYRQTLGQGPEFLTYFQNEAQLEKSRLLSDRFSAERPKGSFSTLEIQRTEQGDSAMYLCASAGPGQGAASSYEQYFGPGTRLTVT.

The CDR3 is CASSFRGAREQYF. CDR3 DNA sequence: TGTGCCAGCAGTTTTAGGGGGGCGAGGGAGCAGTACTTC. The V and J genes are TRBV12-3 or TRBV12-4 and TRBJ2-7, with D perhaps being TRBD1 or TRBD2 (6 bases each). The V and J ends lost 3 bases and 7 bases respectively, with 13 bases between them. This CDR3 has 13 residues.

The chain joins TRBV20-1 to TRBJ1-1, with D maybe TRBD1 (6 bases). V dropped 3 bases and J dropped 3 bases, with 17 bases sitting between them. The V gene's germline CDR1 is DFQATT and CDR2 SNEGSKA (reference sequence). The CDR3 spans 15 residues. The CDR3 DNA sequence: TGCAGTGCTAGTCCCAGGGGATTGGTGGACACTGAAGCTTTCTTT. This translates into CSASPRGLVDTEAFF.

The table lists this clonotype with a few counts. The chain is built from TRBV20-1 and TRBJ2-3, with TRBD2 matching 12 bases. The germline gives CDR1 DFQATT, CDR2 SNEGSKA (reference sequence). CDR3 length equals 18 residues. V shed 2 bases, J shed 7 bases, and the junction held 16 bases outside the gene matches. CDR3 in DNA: TGCAGTGCTAGACCCATAACTAGCGGGGGGCTCCCGGGGTATACGCAGTATTTT. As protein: CSARPITSGGLPGYTQYF.

CDR3 amino acids: CASTRGVMNTEAFF. The CDR3 DNA reads as TGTGCCAGTACCCGTGGGGTCATGAACACTGAAGCTTTCTTT. The rearrangement links TRBV19 to TRBJ1-1; unclear D gene. Trimming left V 7 bases short and J 0 bases short, with 12 bases between. The CDR3 sequence is 14 residues long. CDR1 is LNHDA and CDR2 is SQIVND in the germline V gene (reference sequence).

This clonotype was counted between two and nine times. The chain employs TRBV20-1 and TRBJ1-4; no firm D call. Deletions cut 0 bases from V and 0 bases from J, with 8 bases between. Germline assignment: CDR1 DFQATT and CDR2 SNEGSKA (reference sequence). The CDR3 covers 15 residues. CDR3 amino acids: CSARDITATNEKLFF. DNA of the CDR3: TGCAGTGCTAGAGATATCACCGCAACTAATGAAAAACTGTTTTTT.

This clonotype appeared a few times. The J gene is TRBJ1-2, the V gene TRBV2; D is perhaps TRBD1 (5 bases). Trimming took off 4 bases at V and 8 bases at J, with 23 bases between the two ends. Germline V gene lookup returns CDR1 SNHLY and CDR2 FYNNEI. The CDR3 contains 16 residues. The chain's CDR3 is CASSVQGGTSKEGYTF. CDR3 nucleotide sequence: TGTGCCAGCAGTGTCCAGGGCGGAACTTCAAAGGAAGGCTACACCTTC.

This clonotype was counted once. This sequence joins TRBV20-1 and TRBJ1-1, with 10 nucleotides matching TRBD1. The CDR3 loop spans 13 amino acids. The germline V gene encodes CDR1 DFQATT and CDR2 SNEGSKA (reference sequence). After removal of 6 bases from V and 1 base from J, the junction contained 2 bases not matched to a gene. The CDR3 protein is CSARTGGNTEAFF. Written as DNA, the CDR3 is TGCAGTGCAAGGACAGGGGGGAACACTGAAGCTTTCTTT.

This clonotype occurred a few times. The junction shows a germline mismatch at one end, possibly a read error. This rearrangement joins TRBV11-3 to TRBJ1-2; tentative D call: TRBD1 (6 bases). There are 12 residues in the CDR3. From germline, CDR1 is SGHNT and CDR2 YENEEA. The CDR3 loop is CASSRTERQANF. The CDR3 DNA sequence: TGTGCCAGCAGCCGGACAGAGAGACAGGCCAACTTC.

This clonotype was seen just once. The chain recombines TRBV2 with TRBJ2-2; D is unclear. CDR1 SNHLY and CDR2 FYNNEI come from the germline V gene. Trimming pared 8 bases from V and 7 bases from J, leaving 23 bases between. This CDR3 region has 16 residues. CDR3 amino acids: CASRLDRAVSVGELFF. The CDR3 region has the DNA TGTGCCAGCCGTTTGGACCGAGCTGTATCTGTCGGGGAGCTGTTTTTT.

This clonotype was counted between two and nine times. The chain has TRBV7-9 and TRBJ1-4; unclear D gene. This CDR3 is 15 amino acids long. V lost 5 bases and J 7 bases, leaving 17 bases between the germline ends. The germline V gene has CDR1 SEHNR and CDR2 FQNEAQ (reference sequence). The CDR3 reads CASSPTPILGEKLFF. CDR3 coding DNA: TGTGCCAGCAGCCCTACGCCGATCCTGGGTGAAAAACTGTTTTTT.